The 15 T cell receptor beta chains presented below share a single source sample, sequenced in a study of early T cells in non-severe SARS-CoV-2 infection. TCRdb independently ran MiXCR on the 5' RACE reads; one entry per CDR3 protein. The sample holds about 61,000 distinct CDR3 sequences; 12% are singletons and the top ten take roughly 1.2%. The sample here was whole blood, taken at baseline. The receptor set was obtained from an adult who was a healthcare worker with PCR-confirmed SARS-CoV-2 infection or an uninfected control (not recorded which). The donor label of this sample is uncertain.

Details on this clonotype: A much bigger clone sits one base away, suggesting this may be a read error. The chain recombines TRBV3-1 with TRBJ1-5; D gene unclear. Germline CDR1 is LGHDT and CDR2 is YNNKEL (reference sequence). Trimming stripped 0 bases from V and 0 bases from J, with 0 bases between. The CDR3 has 13 amino acids. The CDR3 loop is CASSQDSNQPQHF. CDR3 sequence (DNA): TGTGCCAGCAGCCAAGATAGCAATCAGCCCCAGCATTTT.

This clonotype was counted only a few times. The V and J genes are TRBV10-3 and TRBJ1-5, with 8 bases fitting TRBD1. The junction had 4 bases not matched to a gene; V was cut back by 10 bases and J by 2 bases. The CDR3 extends over 13 amino acids. Germline values: CDR1 ENHRY, CDR2 SYGVKD. CDR3 in amino acids: CATQGDGNQPQHF. The CDR3 nucleotides are TGTGCCACACAGGGGGACGGCAATCAGCCCCAGCATTTT.

The J gene is TRBJ1-2, the V gene TRBV24-1, with D hard to call. Trimming left V 4 bases short and J 1 base short, with 15 bases between. The CDR3 has 16 amino acids. Germline assignment: CDR1 KGHDR and CDR2 SFDVKD. DNA for the CDR3: TGTGCCACCAGTGACCCCAGGACCGCCGATAACTATGGCTACACCTTC. This encodes CATSDPRTADNYGYTF.

This clonotype occurred a few times. The chain joins TRBV6-1 to TRBJ2-7; D call uncertain. The germline V gene has CDR1 MNHNS and CDR2 SASEGT. The CDR3 sequence is 14 residues long. The germline V and J ends were trimmed by 3 bases and 3 bases, with 12 bases remaining between them. CDR3 residues: CASSEYGQGYEQYV. The CDR3 nucleotides read TGTGCCAGCAGTGAGTACGGCCAAGGCTACGAGCAGTACGTC.

The chain employs TRBV30 and TRBJ1-5, with 7 bases identical to TRBD1. The CDR3 loop spans 15 amino acids. With V trimmed by 3 bases and J by 2 bases, 7 bases remained unmatched. Germline assignment: CDR1 GTSNPN and CDR2 SVGIG (reference sequence). The chain's CDR3 is CAWSQQGRGNQPQHF. The DNA for the CDR3 is TGTGCCTGGAGCCAACAGGGGCGAGGCAATCAGCCCCAGCATTTT. Drawing the rest from reference TRBV30 and TRBJ1-5, the complete variable domain is SQTIHQWPATLVQPVGSPLSLECTVEGTSNPNLYWYRQAAGRGLQLLFYSVGIGQISSEVPQNLSASRPQDRQFILSSKKLLLSDSGFYLCAWSQQGRGNQPQHFGDGTRLSIL.

This clonotype was detected only a few times. This sequence joins TRBV7-3 and TRBJ1-1, with a weak D call TRBD1 (6 bases). Trimming took off 5 bases at V and 1 base at J, with 14 bases between the two ends. This CDR3 has 15 residues. Germline V gives CDR1 SGHTA, CDR2 FQGTGA. The CDR3 nucleotides read TGTGCCAGCAGCCCTGGACAGTTGACGAACACTGAAGCTTTCTTT. Its protein is CASSPGQLTNTEAFF.

This clonotype was found a few times. V and J are TRBV18 and TRBJ2-4; 7 bases fit TRBD2. V was pared by 3 bases and J by 0 bases, with 17 bases of the junction left unmatched. This CDR3 region has 20 residues. Germline CDR1 KGHSH, CDR2 LQKENI. Here the CDR3 DNA reads TGTGCCAGCTCACCGTCTACCTCTCCGGGACTACCCCTAGCCAAAAACATTCAGTACTTC. As protein: CASSPSTSPGLPLAKNIQYF.

This clonotype appeared a few times. The J gene is TRBJ2-1, the V gene TRBV28; D might be TRBD1 (5 bases). Germline V gene sequence: CDR1 MDHEN, CDR2 SYDVKM. The V gene lost 7 bases and the J gene lost 3 bases, with 10 bases spanning the gap. The CDR3 totals 13 residues. The CDR3, as DNA: TGTGCCAGCAAACGCAGGGTCTACAATGAGCAGTTCTTC. Translated: CASKRRVYNEQFF.

This clonotype was found many times. The genes are TRBV20-1 and TRBJ2-3; perhaps TRBD2 as D (6 bases). The CDR3 covers 15 residues. V dropped 5 bases and J dropped 2 bases, with 17 bases sitting between them. The germline gives CDR1 DFQATT, CDR2 SNEGSKA (reference sequence). CDR3 in amino acids: CSALAGTLNTDTQYF. Written as DNA, the CDR3 is TGCAGTGCTTTAGCTGGGACTTTAAACACAGATACGCAGTATTTT.

This clonotype came up a few times. This rearrangement joins TRBV20-1 to TRBJ2-5, with D hard to call. This CDR3 contains 14 residues. Germline V lookup: CDR1 DFQATT, CDR2 SNEGSKA (reference sequence). Trimming stripped 6 bases from V and 0 bases from J, with 14 bases between. CDR3 DNA sequence: TGCAGTGCCCCGGCACGACGCTACCAAGAGACCCAGTACTTC. Its translation is CSAPARRYQETQYF.

V gene TRBV10-3 combines with J gene TRBJ1-1, with 9 bases aligning to TRBD1. J lost 4 bases, V lost 10 bases, and 10 bases had no gene match. The CDR3 spans 14 residues. CDR1 is ENHRY, CDR2 SYGVKD, per germline. The CDR3 loop is CATWTGVDSTEAFF. The CDR3 DNA follows: TGTGCCACCTGGACAGGGGTCGATTCCACTGAAGCTTTCTTT.

The genes are TRBV12-3 or TRBV12-4 and TRBJ2-1, with D unresolved. This CDR3 is 14 amino acids long. Trimming shortened V by 5 bases and J by 5 bases, and 13 bases separated the two germline ends. CDR3 nucleotides: TGTGCCAGCAGTCCCCAGACTGGCCACAATGAGCAGTTCTTC. Translated: CASSPQTGHNEQFF.

This clonotype has ten or more counts. The chain has TRBV18 and TRBJ2-7; 7 nucleotides agree with TRBD1. This CDR3 is built from 12 residues. CDR1 is KGHSH, CDR2 LQKENI, per germline. Trimming removed 4 bases from V and 4 bases from J; junction bases left unmatched: 1. The CDR3 coding sequence is TGTGCCAGCTCACAGACAGGGTACGAGCAGTACGTC. Encoded protein: CASSQTGYEQYV.

The V call is TRBV19, the J call TRBJ1-2, with 8 bases lining up with TRBD1. The CDR3 length is 17 residues. Germline assignment: CDR1 LNHDA and CDR2 SQIVND (reference sequence). The V gene end was trimmed by 2 bases and the J gene end by 4 bases; junction bases not matched to a gene: 12. The CDR3 here is CASSISQYRGTAYGYTF. CDR3 DNA: TGTGCCAGTAGTATATCTCAGTACAGGGGGACGGCCTATGGCTACACCTTC.

This sequence joins TRBV4-2 and TRBJ2-1, with TRBD2 identical over 14 bases. Germline CDR1 and CDR2: LGHNA and YNFKEQ. The CDR3 is 18 amino acids. The trim removed 4 bases at V and 1 base at J, leaving 6 bases unmatched. CDR3 sequence reads: CASSLATSGGASYNEQFF. CDR3 DNA: TGTGCCAGCAGCCTAGCGACTAGCGGGGGGGCTTCCTACAATGAGCAGTTCTTC.